The 30 T cell receptor beta chains below were found in one sample sequenced in a study of cytomegalovirus exposure and HLA in healthy donors. The PCR employed 60 Vbeta primers together with 13 Jbeta primers. Produced via immunoSEQ multiplex PCR; TCRdb's table is partial and in-frame only. This sample's clone table lists roughly 220,000 clones. The sample taken for sequencing was PBMCs. Receptor source: a girl aged 2 to 10 in good health and CMV-seropositive.

The chain uses TRBV6-5 and TRBJ2-7; 9 bases match TRBD2. V dropped 0 bases and J dropped 3; count of bases not matched to a gene: 0. CDR1 and CDR2 (germline): MNHEY, SVGAGI. The CDR3 has 14 amino acids. CDR3 bases: TGTGCCAGCAGTTACTCTAGCGGGAGCTACGAGCAGTACTTC. Translating gives CASSYSSGSYEQYF.

The chain recombines TRBV30 with TRBJ1-1; possibly TRBD1 for D (6 bases). The CDR3 is 13 amino acids. V lost 5 bases and J 1 base, leaving 11 bases between the germline ends. Germline V gene lookup returns CDR1 GTSNPN and CDR2 SVGIG (reference sequence). The CDR3 region is CAWRTVSNTEAFF. The CDR3 coding sequence is TGTGCCTGGCGGACAGTGTCGAACACTGAAGCTTTCTTT.

The chain couples TRBV5-4 to TRBJ2-1, with D perhaps matching TRBD1 (5 bases). CDR3 length: 15 residues. V lost 4 bases, J lost 3 bases, and 14 bases lay in between. The germline gives CDR1 SGHNT, CDR2 YYREEE (reference sequence). The chain's CDR3 is CASSPQDKHYNEQFF. Here the CDR3 DNA reads TGTGCCAGCAGCCCGCAGGACAAACACTACAATGAGCAGTTCTTC.

The chain employs TRBV28 and TRBJ1-1, with D unresolved. V was clipped by 4 bases and J by 0 bases, with 3 bases between them. Germline V gene sequence: CDR1 MDHEN, CDR2 SYDVKM. The CDR3 has 12 residues. CDR3 nucleotides: TGTGCCAGCAGTTCCGTGAACACTGAAGCTTTCTTT. Translation gives CASSSVNTEAFF. The variable domain in full, completed from reference TRBV28 and TRBJ1-1, reads DVKVTQSSRYLVKRTGEKVFLECVQDMDHENMFWYRQDPGLGLRLIYFSYDVKMKEKGDIPEGYSVSREKKERFSLILESASTNQTSMYLCASSSVNTEAFFGQGTRLTVV.

This sequence joins TRBV7-2 and TRBJ2-1, with TRBD2 matching 8 bases. The CDR3 spans 15 residues. Germline-derived CDR1 and CDR2 are SGHTA and FQGNSA. V gave up 5 bases and J gave up 2 bases; unmatched junction bases: 5. CDR3 loop: CASSPPGLAYNEQFF. CDR3 nucleotide sequence: TGTGCCAGCAGCCCACCGGGACTAGCCTACAATGAGCAGTTCTTC.

The chain employs TRBV27 and TRBJ2-7; D is perhaps TRBD1 (6 bases). V lost 2 bases, J lost 5 bases, and 19 bases lay in between. The germline V gene has CDR1 MNHEY and CDR2 SMNVEV (reference sequence). There are 16 residues in the CDR3. CDR3 protein: CASSLQITGRSDEQYF. DNA for the CDR3: TGTGCCAGCAGTTTACAAATCACAGGGCGGTCCGACGAGCAGTACTTC.

The chain uses TRBV28 and TRBJ2-6; D ambiguous. CDR3 length: 17 amino acids. V gave up 5 bases and J gave up 0 bases, with 14 bases separating them. The germline V gene has CDR1 MDHEN and CDR2 SYDVKM. The CDR3 is CASSPHDLVSGANVLTF. The CDR3 nucleotides read TGTGCCAGCAGTCCACATGACTTAGTCTCTGGGGCCAACGTCCTGACTTTC.

The chain uses TRBV6-4 and TRBJ2-1; no reliable D call. Germline V gene lookup returns CDR1 MRHNA and CDR2 SNTAGT. The CDR3 length is 13 residues. The V end lost 4 bases, the J end lost 4 bases, and 8 bases lay between the germline ends. This chain's CDR3 is CASSVSLYNEQFF. Written as DNA, the CDR3 is TGTGCCAGCAGTGTTTCCCTGTACAATGAGCAGTTCTTC.

The J gene is TRBJ1-2, the V gene TRBV28, with 7 bases aligning to TRBD1. The CDR3 has 21 amino acids. The J segment lost 1 base and the V segment lost 5 bases, leaving 25 bases of the junction unmatched. Germline CDR1 MDHEN, CDR2 SYDVKM. CDR3 DNA: TGTGCCAGCAGTGCTCTTGGCGAGGCCGGGACAGATTCGGGGAATAACTATGGCTACACCTTC. Translating it yields CASSALGEAGTDSGNNYGYTF.

The chain employs TRBV11-2 and TRBJ2-5; 9 bases are shared with TRBD1. CDR1 is SGHAT and CDR2 is FQNNGV in the germline V gene. The CDR3 extends over 14 amino acids. Losses at the gene ends were 5 bases for V and 5 bases for J; bases not matched to a gene: 6. The CDR3 DNA follows: TGTGCCAGCAGCAGGACAGGGGTTCGGGAGACCCAGTACTTC. Its translation: CASSRTGVRETQYF.

The chain's CDR3 is CASSQDLNSPNQPQHF. DNA of the CDR3: TGTGCCAGCAGCCAAGATTTAAACAGTCCAAATCAGCCCCAGCATTTT. The chain links TRBV4-2 to TRBJ1-5; the D is unclear. V lost 0 bases to trimming and J lost 4 bases, with 13 bases between them. The CDR3 is 16 amino acids. From germline, CDR1 is LGHNA and CDR2 YNFKEQ.

The DNA of the CDR3 is TGCAGCGTTGAACCGGGACAGGGGGCCGTCGGGGAGCTGTTTTTT. Translating it yields CSVEPGQGAVGELFF. V usage is TRBV29-1 and J usage is TRBJ2-2; 12 bases match TRBD1. This CDR3 is built from 15 residues. Losses at the gene ends were 2 bases for V and 7 bases for J; bases not matched to a gene: 5. Germline V CDR1 and CDR2: SQVTM, ANQGSEA.

The chain employs TRBV6-4 and TRBJ2-7; D might be TRBD1 (6 bases). The V end lost 8 bases, the J end lost 2 bases, and 16 bases lay between the germline ends. The CDR3 runs to 14 residues. Germline CDR1 is MRHNA and CDR2 is SNTAGT. The CDR3 region has the DNA TGTGCCAGCGGGGACACCCATCACCCCTACGAGCAGTACTTC. Its translation: CASGDTHHPYEQYF.

CDR3 protein: CASSLGTAGTEAFF. In nucleotides, the CDR3 is TGTGCCAGCAGTTTAGGGACAGCTGGCACTGAAGCTTTCTTT. This chain uses TRBV28 with TRBJ1-1, with TRBD1 identical over 7 bases. The J segment lost 4 bases and the V segment lost 2 bases, leaving 4 bases of the junction unmatched. The CDR3 is made up of 14 amino acids. CDR1 MDHEN and CDR2 SYDVKM come from the germline V gene. Looking up the rest from reference TRBV28 and TRBJ1-1 gives the full variable domain: DVKVTQSSRYLVKRTGEKVFLECVQDMDHENMFWYRQDPGLGLRLIYFSYDVKMKEKGDIPEGYSVSREKKERFSLILESASTNQTSMYLCASSLGTAGTEAFFGQGTRLTVV.

V gene TRBV6-1 combines with J gene TRBJ2-3; TRBD1 aligns across 12 bases. Unmatched junction bases numbered 4, after V lost 3 bases and J lost 3 bases. The length of the CDR3 is 16 residues. Per germline, CDR1 MNHNS and CDR2 SASEGT. The CDR3 sequence: CASSEGTGGPTDTQYF. The CDR3, as DNA: TGTGCCAGCAGTGAGGGGACAGGGGGCCCTACAGATACGCAGTATTTT.

J is TRBJ1-2 and V is TRBV7-2; no clear D gene. Trimming cost V 1 base and J 1 base, with 10 bases left between them. Germline V gene sequence: CDR1 SGHTA, CDR2 FQGNSA. The CDR3 runs 15 residues. The DNA of the CDR3 is TGTGCCAGCAGCTTAGAGTGGACTGTTAACTATGGCTACACCTTC. Protein: CASSLEWTVNYGYTF.

V is TRBV7-2 and J is TRBJ1-1; D is unclear. The CDR3 has 15 residues. Germline V gene sequence: CDR1 SGHTA, CDR2 FQGNSA. V gave up 5 bases and J gave up 0 bases, with 13 bases separating them. As DNA, the CDR3 is TGTGCCAGCAGCCTACATGGAGGGATGAACACTGAAGCTTTCTTT. Encoded protein: CASSLHGGMNTEAFF.

The chain links TRBV19 to TRBJ2-1; 12 nucleotides match TRBD2. This CDR3 spans 18 amino acids. V lost 7 bases, J lost 4 bases, and 14 bases stayed unmatched. CDR1 is LNHDA, CDR2 SQIVND, per germline (reference sequence). The chain's CDR3 is CASKKYSRGLAGYNEQFF. DNA for the CDR3: TGTGCCAGTAAAAAGTATAGCCGGGGACTAGCGGGTTACAATGAGCAGTTCTTC.

Of note for this clone: Other DNA sequences within the sample encode an identical CDR3. J is TRBJ2-2 and V is TRBV28, with 8 bases aligning to TRBD1. Germline V gene sequence: CDR1 MDHEN, CDR2 SYDVKM. CDR3 length equals 19 residues. Trimming cost V 6 bases and J 0 bases; bases outside gene matches: 15. CDR3 coding DNA: TGTGCCAGCAGCACACCCCCCGCCGGGACAGGCGCGAACACCGGGGAGCTGTTTTTT. Translation: CASSTPPAGTGANTGELFF.

This rearrangement joins TRBV5-1 to TRBJ2-3; 7 bases map to TRBD2. The CDR3 sequence is 14 residues long. With V trimmed by 2 bases and J by 3 bases, 3 bases remained unmatched. Per the germline V gene, CDR1 is SGHRS and CDR2 is YFSETQ. The CDR3 sequence is CASSFISGTDTQYF. The CDR3 DNA sequence: TGCGCCAGCAGCTTTATTAGCGGGACAGATACGCAGTATTTT.

J is TRBJ1-3 and V is TRBV27, with 8 bases lining up with TRBD1. CDR3 length equals 13 residues. Germline-derived CDR1 and CDR2 are MNHEY and SMNVEV (reference sequence). Trimming took 10 bases from V and 6 from J; bases not matched to a gene: 8. The CDR3: CANRQGTPNTIYF. CDR3 sequence (DNA): TGTGCCAACCGACAGGGGACGCCAAACACCATATATTTT.

The CDR3 nucleotides are TGCGCCAGCAGCTCGGGTATGACAGTTAACTATGGCTACACCTTC. This translates into CASSSGMTVNYGYTF. The rearrangement links TRBV5-1 to TRBJ1-2; D might be TRBD1 (5 bases). This CDR3 comprises 15 residues. The V end was cut by 3 bases, the J end by 1 base, with 13 bases between. Germline lookup yields CDR1 SGHRS and CDR2 YFSETQ. Using reference TRBV5-1 and TRBJ1-2 for the parts outside the CDR3, the full variable domain is KAGVTQTPRYLIKTRGQQVTLSCSPISGHRSVSWYQQTPGQGLQFLFEYFSETQRNKGNFPGRFSGRQFSNSRSEMNVSTLELGDSALYLCASSSGMTVNYGYTFGSGTRLTVV.

The V call is TRBV5-1, the J call TRBJ2-1; D gene unclear. This CDR3 is 17 amino acids long. The germline CDR1 and CDR2 sequences are SGHRS and YFSETQ. Trimming cost V 6 bases and J 2 bases, with 21 bases left between them. The CDR3: CASNRLSPEFTYNEQFF. In DNA form, the CDR3 reads TGCGCCAGCAACCGATTATCCCCGGAGTTCACCTACAATGAGCAGTTCTTC.

This rearrangement joins TRBV2 to TRBJ1-1, with 8 positions matching TRBD1. V lost 5 bases, J lost 7 bases, and 6 bases stayed unmatched. There are 13 residues in the CDR3. Per germline, CDR1 SNHLY and CDR2 FYNNEI. For the CDR3, the DNA is TGTGCCAGCAGTTCTGGACAGGGCGATGAAGCTTTCTTT. Protein product: CASSSGQGDEAFF.

The chain recombines TRBV19 with TRBJ2-7; D perhaps matches TRBD2 (5 bases). V shed 5 bases and J shed 2 bases, with 13 bases lying between them. The CDR3 has 14 amino acids. Germline-derived CDR1 and CDR2 are LNHDA and SQIVND (reference sequence). CDR3 residues: CASSVPGLPYEQYF. The CDR3 DNA reads TGTGCCAGTAGTGTCCCCGGACTCCCCTACGAGCAGTACTTC.

The chain joins TRBV7-6 to TRBJ2-3; 10 nucleotides align to TRBD2. This CDR3 region has 16 residues. Per germline, CDR1 SGHVS and CDR2 FNYEAQ. The ends lost 3 bases at V and 1 base at J; junction bases unmatched: 4. The CDR3 sequence is CASSFLAGAGTDTQYF. The CDR3 DNA reads TGTGCCAGCAGCTTCCTAGCGGGAGCGGGCACAGATACGCAGTATTTT.

This chain uses TRBV6-4 with TRBJ2-2; D remains ambiguous. This CDR3 comprises 14 residues. Germline CDR1 and CDR2: MRHNA and SNTAGT. V was shortened by 6 bases and J by 4 bases, with 12 bases between the two germline ends. CDR3 bases: TGTGCCAGCAGCGTCACTACCTCCACCGGGGAGCTGTTTTTT. Translation gives CASSVTTSTGELFF.

V gene TRBV5-1 combines with J gene TRBJ1-4; the D is unclear. From germline, CDR1 is SGHRS and CDR2 YFSETQ. V was cut by 0 bases and J by 0 bases, with 9 bases left in between. The CDR3 spans 16 residues. CDR3: CASSLVGPATNEKLFF. The CDR3 DNA reads TGCGCCAGCAGCTTGGTGGGCCCCGCAACTAATGAAAAACTGTTTTTT. Filled out from reference TRBV5-1 and TRBJ1-4, the complete variable domain reads KAGVTQTPRYLIKTRGQQVTLSCSPISGHRSVSWYQQTPGQGLQFLFEYFSETQRNKGNFPGRFSGRQFSNSRSEMNVSTLELGDSALYLCASSLVGPATNEKLFFGSGTQLSVL.

This chain connects TRBV28 to TRBJ1-2, with D perhaps matching TRBD1 (6 bases). The germline V gene encodes CDR1 MDHEN and CDR2 SYDVKM. The V gene lost 0 bases and the J gene lost 7 bases, with 18 bases spanning the gap. This CDR3 contains 16 residues. The DNA of the CDR3 is TGTGCCAGCAGTTTATGGAGCAGGGGCGGAACTGGTGGCTACACCTTC. Its translation: CASSLWSRGGTGGYTF.

The V gene is TRBV7-9, the J gene TRBJ1-4, with unresolved D. The length of the CDR3 is 13 residues. The V end was cut by 1 base, the J end by 6 bases, with 6 bases between. Looked up from germline, CDR1 is SEHNR and CDR2 is FQNEAQ (reference sequence). The CDR3 sequence: CASSLGGDEKLFF. CDR3 DNA sequence: TGTGCCAGCAGCTTAGGGGGAGATGAAAAACTGTTTTTT. Full variable domain (remainder filled in from reference TRBV7-9 and TRBJ1-4): DTGVSQNPRHKITKRGQNVTFRCDPISEHNRLYWYRQTLGQGPEFLTYFQNEAQLEKSRLLSDRFSAERPKGSFSTLEIQRTEQGDSAMYLCASSLGGDEKLFFGSGTQLSVL.